Sequencing of this TCR beta chain was carried out in a study of CD8 T cells in Susac syndrome. Sequencing targeted TCR beta in blood CD8+ and CD4+ T cells. TEMRA cells were enriched by FACS, while CD8+ and CD4+ T cells were obtained through a negative isolation that was performed magnetically. RNA, at about 0.45 to 1 ug, was reverse transcribed with random hexamers. TCRdb re-derived calls from the immunoSEQ multiplex PCR reads in MiXCR, one entry per CDR3 protein. This sample carries 150,000 to 200,000 distinct CDR3 sequences, 85% to 95% of them seen once, and the ten largest clones take roughly 0.12%. Sequencing used CD4+ T cells from PBMCs. The receptor was derived from a human donor with Susac syndrome.

The CDR3 sequence is CASSDRDRATYEQYF. The DNA of the CDR3 is TGTGCCAGCAGCGACCGGGACAGGGCCACCTACGAGCAGTACTTC. The V and J genes are TRBV7-2 and TRBJ2-7, with TRBD1 matching over 9 bases. The CDR3 is 15 residues long. Germline CDR1 reads SGHTA; CDR2 reads FQGNSA. Losses at the gene ends were 5 bases for V and 2 bases for J; bases not matched to a gene: 7. Combining the CDR3 with reference TRBV7-2 and TRBJ2-7 gives the whole variable domain GAGVSQSPSNKVTEKGKDVELRCDPISGHTALYWYRQSLGQGLEFLIYFQGNSAPDKSGLPSDRFSAERTGGSVSTLTIQRTQQEDSAVYLCASSDRDRATYEQYFGPGTRLTVT.